This T cell receptor (beta chain) came from a study of blood T cells in healthy people across ages. Findings of the study overall: Long-lived donors exceeded aged donors in naive CD4+ cells and diversity. No one knew whether donors had CMV, which possibly confounded expanded clonotype changes.

With a J-beta primer mix and a sample-barcoded 5' primer, a second PCR ran about 6 to 11 cycles. TCRdb recomputed calls from the 5' RACE reads with MiXCR, one row per CDR3 protein. The table lists some 670,000 distinct CDR3 sequences, about 51% of them singletons. Extraction of total RNA produced a minimum of 5.5 micrograms from each sample. On this clonotype itself: Its antigen is unidentified.

Trimming cost V 5 bases and J 11 bases, with 11 bases left between them. The CDR3 covers 10 residues. CDR1 is SQVTM and CDR2 is ANQGSEA in the germline V gene. Specimen: blood. V usage is TRBV29-1 and J usage is TRBJ2-3; D uncertain. The clonotype originates from a woman of 80 years or more in good health. The chain's CDR3 is CSVSATMQYF. DNA of the CDR3: TGCAGCGTTTCCGCTACCATGCAGTATTTT.